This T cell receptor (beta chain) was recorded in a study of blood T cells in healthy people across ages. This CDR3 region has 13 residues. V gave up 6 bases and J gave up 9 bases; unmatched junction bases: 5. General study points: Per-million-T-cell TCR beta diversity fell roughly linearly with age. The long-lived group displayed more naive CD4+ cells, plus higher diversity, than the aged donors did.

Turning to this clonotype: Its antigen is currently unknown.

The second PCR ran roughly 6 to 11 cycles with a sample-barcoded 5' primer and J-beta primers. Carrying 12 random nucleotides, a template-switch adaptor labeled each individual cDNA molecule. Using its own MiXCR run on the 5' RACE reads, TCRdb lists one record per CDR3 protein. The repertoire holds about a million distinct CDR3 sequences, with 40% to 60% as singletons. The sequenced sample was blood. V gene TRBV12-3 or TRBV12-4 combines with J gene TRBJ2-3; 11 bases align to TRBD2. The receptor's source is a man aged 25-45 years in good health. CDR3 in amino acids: CASRVAGGQTQYF. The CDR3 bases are TGTGCCAGCAGAGTAGCGGGGGGGCAGACGCAGTATTTT.